Listed here are 22 T cell receptor beta chains from one sample, sequenced in a study of T-cell reconstitution after alpha-beta-depleted transplantation in children. Unique molecular identifiers were incorporated when the TCRbeta library was constructed. TCRdb independently ran MiXCR on the PCR reads; one entry per CDR3 protein. The sample includes roughly 110,000 distinct CDR3 sequences, 10% to 13% of them seen just once. This specimen was PBMCs, taken before TCRalphabeta/CD19-depleted stem cell transplant. These receptor sequences come from a boy aged 2 to 10 with acute lymphoblastic leukemia, due to receive a stem cell transplant.

This clonotype was picked up many times. This sequence joins TRBV12-3 or TRBV12-4 and TRBJ2-7, with 12 bases fitting TRBD2. J gave up 0 bases and V 7 bases, and 4 bases lay outside the gene matches. This CDR3 contains 15 residues. CDR3: CASTLAGGSSYEQYF. The CDR3 bases are TGTGCCAGCACCCTAGCGGGAGGGAGCTCCTACGAGCAGTACTTC.

The rearrangement joins TRBV11-2 to TRBJ1-2; 9 bases map to TRBD1. The V and J ends lost 5 bases and 4 bases, in that order; junction bases with no gene match: 2. CDR1 SGHAT and CDR2 FQNNGV come from the germline V gene. This CDR3 is 13 amino acids long. The CDR3 nucleotides are TGTGCCAGCAGCAGGACAGGGGCCTATGGCTACACCTTC. Translation gives CASSRTGAYGYTF. Combining the CDR3 with reference TRBV11-2 and TRBJ1-2 gives the whole variable domain EAGVAQSPRYKIIEKRQSVAFWCNPISGHATLYWYQQILGQGPKLLIQFQNNGVVDDSQLPKDRFSAERLKGVDSTLKIQPAKLEDSAVYLCASSRTGAYGYTFGSGTRLTVV.

In this sample, this clonotype turned up many times. CDR3: CASSQDWRGDYEQYF. The DNA for the CDR3 is TGTGCCAGCAGCCAAGATTGGAGGGGAGACTACGAGCAGTACTTC. This chain connects TRBV4-2 to TRBJ2-7; D perhaps matches TRBD2 (6 bases). Per the germline V gene, CDR1 is LGHNA and CDR2 is YNFKEQ. The length of the CDR3 is 15 residues. Trimming took off 0 bases at V and 3 bases at J, with 12 bases between the two ends.

This clonotype occurred a few times. The V and J genes are TRBV7-6 and TRBJ1-5; D is undetermined. Per the germline V gene, CDR1 is SGHVS and CDR2 is FNYEAQ. This CDR3 spans 16 amino acids. V dropped 2 bases and J dropped 5 bases, with 16 bases sitting between them. The CDR3 DNA sequence: TGTGCCAGCAGCTTATCCCCGGGAGTAGTGGATCAGCCCCAGCATTTT. Its protein is CASSLSPGVVDQPQHF.

This clonotype was seen more than once but under ten times. V is TRBV7-9 and J is TRBJ2-1; no clear D. The V and J ends lost 6 bases and 15 bases respectively, with 18 bases between them. The length of the CDR3 is 12 residues. CDR1 and CDR2 from the germline V gene are SEHNR and FQNEAQ (reference sequence). This CDR3 reads CASRPDEILPFF. The CDR3 coding sequence is TGTGCCAGCAGGCCCGACGAAATCCTTCCGTTCTTC.

The V and J genes are TRBV18 and TRBJ2-2; TRBD1 aligns across 7 bases. CDR1 and CDR2 (germline): KGHSH, LQKENI. CDR3 length: 14 amino acids. Trimming at V came to 1 base and at J to 7 bases, leaving 3 bases not matched to a gene. CDR3 nucleotide sequence: TGTGCCAGCTCACCACAGGGGGCCGTCGGGGAGCTGTTTTTT. Its protein is CASSPQGAVGELFF.

The chain is built from TRBV13 and TRBJ2-7; 7 bases are shared with TRBD2. The CDR3 loop spans 18 amino acids. The J segment lost 0 bases and the V segment lost 0 bases, leaving 11 bases of the junction unmatched. Germline V gene data show CDR1 as PRHDT and CDR2 as FYEKMQ (reference sequence). CDR3 in amino acids: CASSLGWGSGASSYEQYF. The CDR3 DNA sequence: TGTGCCAGCAGCTTAGGGTGGGGCAGCGGGGCGAGCTCCTACGAGCAGTACTTC.

This clonotype has a count of ten or more. The genes are TRBV6-5 and TRBJ2-3; the match to TRBD1 covers 8 bases. The germline V gene has CDR1 MNHEY and CDR2 SVGAGI. CDR3 length equals 14 residues. J lost 6 bases, V lost 6 bases, and 8 bases had no gene match. CDR3 sequence: CASRFDRGYDTQYF. The CDR3 DNA reads TGTGCCAGCAGATTTGACAGGGGTTATGATACGCAGTATTTT.

This chain links TRBV5-1 with TRBJ2-1; 8 bases align to TRBD1. The junction had 6 bases not matched to a gene; V was cut back by 0 bases and J by 7 bases. Looked up from germline, CDR1 is SGHRS and CDR2 is YFSETQ. The CDR3 length is 15 residues. Here the CDR3 reads CASSLDGQGVNEQFF. For the CDR3, the DNA is TGCGCCAGCAGCTTGGATGGACAGGGAGTAAATGAGCAGTTCTTC.

This clonotype was recorded many times. The V gene is TRBV7-2, the J gene TRBJ2-5, with TRBD2 matching 13 bases. V dropped 1 base and J dropped 4; count of bases not matched to a gene: 3. In germline, CDR1 is SGHTA, CDR2 FQGNSA. The CDR3 runs to 16 residues. CDR3 bases: TGTGCCAGCAGCTTAGGACTAGCGGGAGGTCGAGAGACCCAGTACTTC. Its protein product is CASSLGLAGGRETQYF.

The chain has TRBV5-1 and TRBJ2-1; D unclear. In germline, CDR1 is SGHRS, CDR2 YFSETQ. V was trimmed by 7 bases and J by 8 bases, leaving 10 bases between them. The CDR3 sequence is 11 residues long. The CDR3 DNA reads TGCGCCAGCGGATATTTGGATGAGCAGTTCTTC. It encodes CASGYLDEQFF.

This clonotype was seen only a few times. This chain uses TRBV27 with TRBJ2-4; 11 bases are shared with TRBD1. J gave up 15 bases and V 5 bases, and 9 bases lay outside the gene matches. Germline lookup yields CDR1 MNHEY and CDR2 SMNVEV (reference sequence). CDR3 length: 13 residues. The DNA for the CDR3 is TGTGCCAGCAGTGCGGACAGGGGGCGAGGTTCGTACTTC. Translating gives CASSADRGRGSYF.

The rearrangement uses TRBV10-3 and TRBJ2-3; D remains unclear. CDR1 and CDR2 from the germline V gene are ENHRY and SYGVKD. The V end lost 0 bases, the J end lost 0 bases, and 4 bases lay between the germline ends. CDR3 length equals 14 residues. The CDR3 region is CAISESTSTDTQYF. The CDR3, as DNA: TGTGCCATCAGTGAGTCGACTAGCACAGATACGCAGTATTTT.

This clonotype was seen at least ten times. The chain joins TRBV6-1 to TRBJ2-1; 9 bases agree with TRBD2. Germline lookup yields CDR1 MNHNS and CDR2 SASEGT. This CDR3 has 17 amino acids. The V and J ends lost 5 bases and 6 bases, in that order; junction bases with no gene match: 14. The CDR3 DNA sequence: TGTGCCAGCAGTCCCGGGGTAGCGGGAGTGGGGGCCAATGAGCAGTTCTTC. Translation: CASSPGVAGVGANEQFF.

This clonotype was seen repeatedly, ten times or more. The V gene is TRBV6-5, the J gene TRBJ1-2; TRBD1 agrees at 7 bases. Germline V gene data show CDR1 as MNHEY and CDR2 as SVGAGI. Trimming took 6 bases from V and 3 from J; bases not matched to a gene: 10. CDR3 length: 15 residues. CDR3 loop: CASSRRTGVYYGYTF. The DNA of the CDR3 is TGTGCCAGCAGCCGAAGGACAGGTGTCTACTATGGCTACACCTTC.

V is TRBV29-1 and J is TRBJ2-3; unclear D gene. The CDR3 totals 12 residues. Between the trimmed V and J ends, which lost 1 base and 4 bases, there was a span of 6 bases. CDR1 and CDR2 (germline): SQVTM, ANQGSEA. Here the CDR3 DNA reads TGCAGCGTTGAAGGCGCCCCAGATACGCAGTATTTT. The encoded protein is CSVEGAPDTQYF.

This clonotype appeared many times. The rearrangement links TRBV20-1 to TRBJ2-7; either TRBD1 or TRBD2 may supply D (6 bases each). Per germline, CDR1 DFQATT and CDR2 SNEGSKA (reference sequence). The CDR3 extends over 14 amino acids. V dropped 6 bases and J dropped 7 bases, with 22 bases sitting between them. CDR3 loop: CSADGGQALGEQYF. As DNA, the CDR3 is TGCAGTGCGGACGGGGGCCAGGCCCTGGGGGAGCAGTACTTC.

This clonotype was counted ten times or more. This chain connects TRBV7-6 to TRBJ1-3; no clear D. Germline values: CDR1 SGHVS, CDR2 FNYEAQ. This CDR3 comprises 12 residues. The V gene lost 0 bases and the J gene lost 4 bases, with 1 base spanning the gap. The CDR3 DNA is TGTGCCAGCAGCTTAGCCGGAAACACCATATATTTT. Its translation is CASSLAGNTIYF.

This clonotype was found a few times. The genes are TRBV7-9 and TRBJ2-2; the D gene is possibly TRBD2 (6 bases). The V gene lost 5 bases and the J gene lost 6 bases, with 10 bases spanning the gap. Germline CDR1 is SEHNR and CDR2 is FQNEAQ (reference sequence). This CDR3 spans 13 amino acids. CDR3 nucleotides: TGTGCCAGCAGCGTAAGGGAGGCCGGGGAGCTGTTTTTT. Translated, it gives CASSVREAGELFF.

This clonotype has just a few counts. The CDR3 spells CASSHWGTNEQFF. The CDR3 DNA follows: TGTGCCAGCAGCCACTGGGGGACGAATGAGCAGTTCTTC. The V and J genes are TRBV5-6 and TRBJ2-1; the D call may be TRBD1 or TRBD2 (5 bases each). Germline V gene data show CDR1 as SGHDT and CDR2 as YYEEEE. V gave up 4 bases and J gave up 7 bases, with 12 bases separating them. The CDR3 sequence is 13 residues long.

This chain links TRBV7-9 with TRBJ2-1; D perhaps matches TRBD2 (5 bases). Germline CDR1 is SEHNR and CDR2 is FQNEAQ (reference sequence). The CDR3 extends over 11 amino acids. V lost 7 bases, J lost 8 bases, and 9 bases lay in between. CDR3 bases: TGTGCCAGCACCTCCGGGGATGAGCAGTTCTTC. Translated, it gives CASTSGDEQFF.

V gene TRBV5-1 combines with J gene TRBJ2-7; unclear D gene. Germline CDR1 reads SGHRS; CDR2 reads YFSETQ. V was clipped by 1 base and J by 1 base, with 12 bases between them. The CDR3 runs to 15 residues. CDR3 protein: CASSLKGSSSYEQYF. As DNA, the CDR3 is TGCGCCAGCAGCTTGAAGGGTTCGTCTTCCTACGAGCAGTACTTC. Together with reference TRBV5-1 and TRBJ2-7, the CDR3 gives the full variable domain: KAGVTQTPRYLIKTRGQQVTLSCSPISGHRSVSWYQQTPGQGLQFLFEYFSETQRNKGNFPGRFSGRQFSNSRSEMNVSTLELGDSALYLCASSLKGSSSYEQYFGPGTRLTVT.